This TCR beta chain originates from a study of cytomegalovirus exposure and HLA in healthy donors. Primers included in the PCR were 60 Vbeta and 13 Jbeta primers. Using immunoSEQ multiplex PCR, the repertoire was profiled, and TCRdb retains in-frame clones only, with some absent. The repertoire shows more than 95,000 clones; the top ten hold under 3.5%. Per the germline V gene, CDR1 is SEHNR and CDR2 is FQNEAQ (reference sequence). There are 16 residues in the CDR3. V was clipped by 6 bases and J by 5 bases, with 23 bases between them. Study findings and constraints: The dataset shows that most TCR sequences were rare, while some public TCRs occurred in many donors. CMV antigen specificity was confirmed in vitro for three CMV-associated chains. The records held CMV serostatus as the only immune exposure information. The authors reported that TCR beta sequences could predict HLA-A and HLA-B alleles. These predictions were accurate for most subjects in the first cohort.

About this clone itself: The antigen is undetermined.

The V call is TRBV7-9, the J call TRBJ2-7, with D maybe TRBD1 (5 bases). Source material: PBMCs. This sequence originates from a man aged 25 to 45 in good health and CMV-seronegative. CDR3 nucleotide sequence: TGTGCCAGCAGTGGATGGGCAGGCCCAAAGGACAACGAGCAGTACTTC. Translating it yields CASSGWAGPKDNEQYF.